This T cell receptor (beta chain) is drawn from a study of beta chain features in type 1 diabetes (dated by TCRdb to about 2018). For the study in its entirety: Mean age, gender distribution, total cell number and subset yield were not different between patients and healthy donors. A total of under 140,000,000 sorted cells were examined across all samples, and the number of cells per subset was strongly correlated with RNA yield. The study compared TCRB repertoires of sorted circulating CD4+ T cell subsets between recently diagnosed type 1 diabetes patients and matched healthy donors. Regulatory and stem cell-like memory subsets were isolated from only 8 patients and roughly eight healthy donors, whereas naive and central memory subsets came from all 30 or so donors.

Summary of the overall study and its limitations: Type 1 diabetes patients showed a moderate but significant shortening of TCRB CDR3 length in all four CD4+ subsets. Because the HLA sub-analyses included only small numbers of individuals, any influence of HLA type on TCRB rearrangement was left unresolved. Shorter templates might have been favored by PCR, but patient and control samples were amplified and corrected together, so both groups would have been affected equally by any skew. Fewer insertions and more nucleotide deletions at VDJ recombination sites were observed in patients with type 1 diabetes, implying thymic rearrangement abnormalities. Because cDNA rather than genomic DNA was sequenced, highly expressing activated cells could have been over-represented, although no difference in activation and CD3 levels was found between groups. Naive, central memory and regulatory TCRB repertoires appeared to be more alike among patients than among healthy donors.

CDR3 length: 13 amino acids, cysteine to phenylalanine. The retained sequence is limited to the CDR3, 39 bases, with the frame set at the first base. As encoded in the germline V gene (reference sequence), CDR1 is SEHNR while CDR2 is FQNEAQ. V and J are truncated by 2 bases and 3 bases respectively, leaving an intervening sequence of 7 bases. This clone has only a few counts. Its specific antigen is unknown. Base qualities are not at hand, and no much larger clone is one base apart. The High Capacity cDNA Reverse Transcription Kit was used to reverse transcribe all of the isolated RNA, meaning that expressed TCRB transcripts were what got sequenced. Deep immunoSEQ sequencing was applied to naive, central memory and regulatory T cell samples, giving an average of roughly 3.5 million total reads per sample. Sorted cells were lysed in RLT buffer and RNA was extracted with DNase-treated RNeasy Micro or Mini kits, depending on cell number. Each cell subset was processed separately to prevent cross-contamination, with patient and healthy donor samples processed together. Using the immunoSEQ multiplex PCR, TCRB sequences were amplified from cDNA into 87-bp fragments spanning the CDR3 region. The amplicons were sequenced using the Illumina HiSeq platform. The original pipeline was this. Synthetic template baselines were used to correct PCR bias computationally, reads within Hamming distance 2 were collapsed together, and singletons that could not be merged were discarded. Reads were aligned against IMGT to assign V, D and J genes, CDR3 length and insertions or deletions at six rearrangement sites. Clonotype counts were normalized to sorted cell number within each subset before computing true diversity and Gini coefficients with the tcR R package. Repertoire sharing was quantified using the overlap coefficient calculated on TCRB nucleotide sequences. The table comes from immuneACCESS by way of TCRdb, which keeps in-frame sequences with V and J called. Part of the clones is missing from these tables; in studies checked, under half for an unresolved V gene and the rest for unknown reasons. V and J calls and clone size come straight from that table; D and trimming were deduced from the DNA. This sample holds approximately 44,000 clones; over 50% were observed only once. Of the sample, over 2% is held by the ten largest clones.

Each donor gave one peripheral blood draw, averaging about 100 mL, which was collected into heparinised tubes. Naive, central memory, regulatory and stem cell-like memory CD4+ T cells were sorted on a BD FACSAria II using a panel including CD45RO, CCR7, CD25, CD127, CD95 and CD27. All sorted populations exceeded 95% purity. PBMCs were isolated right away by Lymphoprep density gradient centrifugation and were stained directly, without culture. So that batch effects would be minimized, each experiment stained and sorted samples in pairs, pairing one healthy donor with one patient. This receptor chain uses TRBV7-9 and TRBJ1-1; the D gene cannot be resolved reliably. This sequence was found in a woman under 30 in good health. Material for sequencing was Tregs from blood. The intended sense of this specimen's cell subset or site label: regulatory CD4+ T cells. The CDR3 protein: CASSLSPHTEAFF. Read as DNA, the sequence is TGTGCCAGCAGCTTATCTCCTCACACTGAAGCTTTCTTT.